The clone carrying this TCR beta chain is categorized as medium-sized. Quantitative 5'-RACE with molecular barcodes produced the TCR beta libraries. TCRdb re-analysed the 5' RACE reads in MiXCR, keeping a single row per CDR3 protein. There are approximately 39,000 distinct CDR3 sequences in the sample; roughly 9.6% occur only once, and around 20% lies in the top ten. The source of the sample is a study of CD8 T cells in ankylosing spondylitis. V shed 1 base and J 4 bases; nucleotides not matched to a gene: 1. Germline CDR1 SGHDN, CDR2 FVKESK. The CDR3 contains 15 residues. The source is a male donor with ankylosing spondylitis. Sequences were obtained from synovial fluid, either unsorted or a sorted T cell fraction (not recorded which). This chain uses TRBV14 with TRBJ2-7, with 13 bases lining up with TRBD2. The CDR3 DNA reads as TGTGCCAGCAGCCAAGGACTAGCGGGAGGATACGAGCAGTACTTC. Its translation is CASSQGLAGGYEQYF.